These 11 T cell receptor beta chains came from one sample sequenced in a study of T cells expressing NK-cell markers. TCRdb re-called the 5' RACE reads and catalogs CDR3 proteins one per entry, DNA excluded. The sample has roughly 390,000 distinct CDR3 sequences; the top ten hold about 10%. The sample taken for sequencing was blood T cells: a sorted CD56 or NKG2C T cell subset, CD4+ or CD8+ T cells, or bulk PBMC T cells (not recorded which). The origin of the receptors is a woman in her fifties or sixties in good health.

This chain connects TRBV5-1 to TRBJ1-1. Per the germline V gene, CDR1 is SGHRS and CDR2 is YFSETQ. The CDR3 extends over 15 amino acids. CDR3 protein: CASSLGHLTGTEAFF.

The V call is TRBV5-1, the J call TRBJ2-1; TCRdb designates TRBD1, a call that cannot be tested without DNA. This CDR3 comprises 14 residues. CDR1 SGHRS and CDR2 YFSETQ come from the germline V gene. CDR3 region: CASSPRQGTNEQFF.

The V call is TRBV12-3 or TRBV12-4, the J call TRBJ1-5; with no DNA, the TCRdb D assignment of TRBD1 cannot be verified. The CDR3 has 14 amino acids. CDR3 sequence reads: CARGSSGWDQPQHF.

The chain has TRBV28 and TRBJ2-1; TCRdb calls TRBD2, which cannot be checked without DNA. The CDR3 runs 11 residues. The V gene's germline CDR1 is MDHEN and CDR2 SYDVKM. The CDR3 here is CASSWRNEQFF.

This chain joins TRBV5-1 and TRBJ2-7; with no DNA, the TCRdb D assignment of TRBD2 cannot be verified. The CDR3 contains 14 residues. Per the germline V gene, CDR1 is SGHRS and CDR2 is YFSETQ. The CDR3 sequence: CASRPAGLSYEQYF.

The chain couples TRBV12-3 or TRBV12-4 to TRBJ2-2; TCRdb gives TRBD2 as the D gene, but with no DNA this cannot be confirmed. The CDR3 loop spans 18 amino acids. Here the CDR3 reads CASSVTSGGTPATGELFF.

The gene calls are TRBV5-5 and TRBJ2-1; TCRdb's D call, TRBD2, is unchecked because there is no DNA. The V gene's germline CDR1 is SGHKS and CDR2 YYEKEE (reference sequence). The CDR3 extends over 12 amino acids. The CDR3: CASGRENNEQFF.

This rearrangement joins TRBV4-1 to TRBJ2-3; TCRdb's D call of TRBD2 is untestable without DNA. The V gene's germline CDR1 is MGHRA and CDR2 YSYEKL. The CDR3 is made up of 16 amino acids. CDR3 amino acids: CASSQESDLAGSTQYF.

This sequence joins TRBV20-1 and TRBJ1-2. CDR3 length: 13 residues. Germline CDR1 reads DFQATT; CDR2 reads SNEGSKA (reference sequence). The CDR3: CSARDSLSYGYTF.

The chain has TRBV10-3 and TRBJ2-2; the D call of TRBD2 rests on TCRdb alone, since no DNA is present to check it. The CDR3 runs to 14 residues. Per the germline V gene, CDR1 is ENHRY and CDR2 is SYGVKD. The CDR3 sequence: CAAAGIMNTGELFF.

This CDR3 reads CSAKFTNTQYF. This chain connects TRBV20-1 to TRBJ2-3. The CDR3 has 11 amino acids. Germline V gene sequence: CDR1 DFQATT, CDR2 SNEGSKA (reference sequence).